Listed here are 12 T cell receptor beta chains from one sample, sequenced in a study of blood T cells in healthy people across ages. A J-beta primer mix and a sample-barcoded 5' primer were used in a second PCR of about 6 to 12 cycles. TCRdb fed the 5' RACE reads into MiXCR, producing one record per CDR3 protein. This table has 650,000 to 1,000,000 distinct CDR3 sequences, around 36% appearing once. Sequenced material: blood. The receptors were sampled from a man in his late teens or twenties in good health.

A note on this clonotype: One junction end disagrees with the germline gene, perhaps due to a read error. CDR3 in amino acids: CTSSPLTSDTQYF. The DNA of the CDR3 is TGCACCAGCAGCCCACTTACGAGCGATACGCAGTATTTT. V and J are TRBV5-1 and TRBJ2-3; D is ambiguous. This CDR3 has 13 residues. Germline loops: CDR1 SGHRS, CDR2 YFSETQ.

In this sample, this clonotype turned up once. This may stem from a read error, because a much larger clone lies one nucleotide away. V is TRBV4-3 and J is TRBJ2-3; the match to TRBD2 covers 10 bases. Germline V gene sequence: CDR1 LGHNA, CDR2 YSLEER. The V and J ends lost 0 bases and 3 bases, in that order; junction bases with no gene match: 3. The CDR3 has 16 residues. CDR3: CASSQDGTSETDTQYF. The CDR3, as DNA: TGCGCCAGCAGCCAAGACGGGACTAGCGAGACAGATACGCAGTATTTT.

The V gene is TRBV6-6, the J gene TRBJ2-7; D unclear. V was clipped by 0 bases and J by 2 bases, with 11 bases between them. The CDR3 length is 15 residues. Per germline, CDR1 MNHNY and CDR2 SVGAGI (reference sequence). Here the CDR3 reads CASSYSTPVPYEQYF. DNA of the CDR3: TGTGCCAGCAGTTACTCGACTCCAGTCCCCTACGAGCAGTACTTC.

This clonotype was picked up a small number of times. This chain uses TRBV20-1 with TRBJ1-6, with TRBD1 matching over 8 bases. V dropped 1 base and J dropped 6; count of bases not matched to a gene: 5. CDR3 length equals 15 residues. Germline CDR1 DFQATT, CDR2 SNEGSKA (reference sequence). CDR3 DNA: TGCAGTGCTAGAGGGGGACAGGTTTTTAATTCACCCCTCCACTTT. This encodes CSARGGQVFNSPLHF.

In its sample, this clonotype was seen a few times. A much bigger clone sits one base away, suggesting this may be a read error. This rearrangement joins TRBV4-1 to TRBJ2-1, with D perhaps being TRBD1 or TRBD2 (5 bases each). The CDR3 consists of 14 residues. Germline CDR1 MGHRA, CDR2 YSYEKL. V was clipped by 3 bases and J by 6 bases, with 12 bases between them. CDR3 region: CASSQGPECNEQFF. The DNA for the CDR3 is TGCGCCAGCAGCCAGGGACCCGAATGCAATGAGCAGTTCTTC.

This clonotype appeared a few times. Since a much larger clone is just one base distant, this may be a read error. CDR3 nucleotides: TGCGCCAGCAGCGTGGAACAGGCGGGAGATACGCAGTATTTT. Translation: CASSVEQAGDTQYF. The V and J genes are TRBV5-1 and TRBJ2-3; the D call may be TRBD1 or TRBD2 (5 bases each). The germline CDR1 and CDR2 sequences are SGHRS and YFSETQ. Trimming took off 4 bases at V and 5 bases at J, with 14 bases between the two ends. This CDR3 has 14 amino acids.

J is TRBJ1-5 and V is TRBV20-1, with TRBD1 matching 9 bases. CDR1 and CDR2 from the germline V gene are DFQATT and SNEGSKA (reference sequence). The J segment lost 5 bases and the V segment lost 4 bases, leaving 3 bases of the junction unmatched. CDR3 length: 13 residues. CDR3 sequence: CSAKTGGDQPQHF. The DNA of the CDR3 is TGCAGTGCTAAGACAGGGGGGGATCAGCCCCAGCATTTT.

There are many counts of this clonotype. V is TRBV7-2 and J is TRBJ1-6; TRBD1 might be the D (6 bases). The CDR3 length is 15 residues. CDR1 is SGHTA and CDR2 is FQGNSA in the germline V gene. Trimming removed 1 base from V and 9 bases from J, with 13 bases in between. The CDR3 sequence is CASSLDRDLSSPLHF. CDR3 DNA sequence: TGTGCCAGCAGCTTAGACAGGGATTTGAGTTCACCCCTCCACTTT. The full variable domain, its missing parts supplied by reference TRBV7-2 and TRBJ1-6, is GAGVSQSPSNKVTEKGKDVELRCDPISGHTALYWYRQSLGQGLEFLIYFQGNSAPDKSGLPSDRFSAERTGGSVSTLTIQRTQQEDSAVYLCASSLDRDLSSPLHFGNGTRLTVT.

The rearrangement joins TRBV6-2 or TRBV6-3 to TRBJ2-3, with 12 bases matching TRBD2. Germline V gene sequence: CDR1 MNHEY, CDR2 SVGEGT. Germline trimming cut 5 bases from V and 4 bases from J; bases unmatched to any gene: 13. The CDR3 spans 18 residues. This CDR3 is CASSTYPRLAGDPDTQYF. The DNA of the CDR3 is TGTGCCAGCAGTACCTACCCCCGACTAGCGGGGGACCCAGATACGCAGTATTTT.

The chain links TRBV14 to TRBJ1-3, with 8 bases aligning to TRBD1. The CDR3 covers 16 residues. V lost 0 bases and J lost 7; bases outside the gene matches: 8. Germline V gene lookup returns CDR1 SGHDN and CDR2 FVKESK. As DNA, the CDR3 is TGTGCCAGCAGCCAAGAGATGGACAGGGATCCCAACACCATATATTTT. Translation gives CASSQEMDRDPNTIYF.

V and J are TRBV4-3 and TRBJ2-7; 9 nucleotides match TRBD1. Germline V gene lookup returns CDR1 LGHNA and CDR2 YSLEER. With V trimmed by 0 bases and J by 0 bases, 18 bases remained unmatched. The CDR3 sequence is 21 residues long. CDR3 sequence: CASSQDPTGTGNYLSSYEQYF. The CDR3 DNA sequence: TGCGCCAGCAGCCAAGATCCAACCGGGACAGGGAACTATCTTAGCTCCTACGAGCAGTACTTC.

In its sample, this clonotype was seen a few times. The V and J genes are TRBV20-1 and TRBJ1-5; tentative D call: TRBD1 (6 bases). V was shortened by 5 bases and J by 2 bases, with 13 bases between the two germline ends. Germline lookup yields CDR1 DFQATT and CDR2 SNEGSKA (reference sequence). CDR3 length equals 14 residues. This CDR3 is CSAAEQGRNQPQHF. CDR3 nucleotides: TGCAGTGCTGCAGAACAGGGCCGCAATCAGCCCCAGCATTTT.